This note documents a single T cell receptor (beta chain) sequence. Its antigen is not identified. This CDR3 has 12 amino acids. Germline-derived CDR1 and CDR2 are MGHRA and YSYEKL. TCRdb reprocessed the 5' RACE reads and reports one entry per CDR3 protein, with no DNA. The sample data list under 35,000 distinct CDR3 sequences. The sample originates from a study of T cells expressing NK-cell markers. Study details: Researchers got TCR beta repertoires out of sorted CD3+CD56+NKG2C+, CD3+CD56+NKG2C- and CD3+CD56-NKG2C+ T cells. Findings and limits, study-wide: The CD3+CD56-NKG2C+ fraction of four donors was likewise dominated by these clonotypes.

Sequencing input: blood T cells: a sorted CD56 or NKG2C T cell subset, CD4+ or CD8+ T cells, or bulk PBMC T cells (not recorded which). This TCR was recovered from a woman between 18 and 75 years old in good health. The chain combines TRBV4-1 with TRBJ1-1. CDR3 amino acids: CASSQERRGAFF.